This is a list of T cell receptor beta chains from one sample in a study of T cell clones after liver transplantation. Repertoires were generated with immunoSEQ multiplex PCR, while TCRdb's copy carries only in-frame clones and drops some. The sample carries more than 95,000 clones, 75% to 90% recorded once. The source was CD4+ T cells from blood, collected before liver transplant. The receptors derive from a human donor who received a liver transplant. Both conserved end residues are part of each CDR3. D genes are given only for firm matches. Rows give clone size only sometimes, using once, few, many, or a class for an expanded clone.

clone_size	d_call	v_call	j_call	cdr3_aa	cdr3_nt
-	TRBD1	TRBV11-2	TRBJ1-4	CASSLARGRNEKLFF	TGTGCCAGCAGCCTGGCGAGGGGGCGGAATGAAAAACTGTTTTTT
-	-	TRBV7-8	TRBJ1-5	CASSLTGSNQPQHF	TGTGCCAGCAGCCTTACAGGGAGCAATCAGCCCCAGCATTTT
-	-	TRBV29-1	TRBJ2-3	CSVPPAGLTDTQYF	TGCAGCGTCCCGCCGGCGGGTCTCACAGATACGCAGTATTTT
-	TRBD2	TRBV28	TRBJ2-3	CAGGGRGSTDTQYF	TGTGCCGGAGGCGGGAGGGGTAGCACAGATACGCAGTATTTT
-	TRBD2	TRBV30	TRBJ2-1	CAWRGGLTSGMVDEQFF	TGTGCCTGGAGGGGGGGCCTAACTAGCGGGATGGTGGATGAGCAGTTCTTC
-	-	TRBV11-1	TRBJ2-1	CASSSTPTSNEQFF	TGTGCCAGCAGCTCTACCCCCACTTCCAATGAGCAGTTCTTC
-	TRBD1	TRBV9	TRBJ1-3	CASSQGQGAYGNTIYF	TGTGCCAGCAGCCAGGGACAGGGAGCATATGGAAACACCATATATTTT
few	TRBD1	TRBV18	TRBJ2-7	CASSPGQGLGEQYF	TGTGCCAGCTCACCGGGACAGGGCCTGGGCGAGCAGTACTTC
once	-	TRBV10-1	TRBJ1-1	CASSEGGLGNTEAFF	TGCGCCAGCAGTGAAGGGGGGCTCGGCAACACTGAAGCTTTCTTT
once	TRBD2	TRBV7-2	TRBJ2-3	CASSAASGRTDTQYF	TGTGCCAGCAGCGCAGCTAGCGGGAGAACAGATACGCAGTATTTT
-	TRBD2	TRBV6-4	TRBJ2-7	CASQPGLAGGGLSYEQYF	TGTGCCTCCCAACCGGGACTAGCGGGAGGGGGCCTCTCCTACGAGCAGTACTTC
few	-	TRBV13	TRBJ2-1	CASSLDNEQFF	TGTGCCAGCAGCTTAGACAATGAGCAGTTCTTC
few	-	TRBV14	TRBJ1-1	CASSQRGRGNTEAFF	TGTGCCAGCAGCCAGAGGGGGAGAGGGAACACTGAAGCTTTCTTT
-	-	TRBV9	TRBJ1-6	CASSAHEYNSPLHF	TGTGCCAGCAGCGCCCACGAATATAATTCACCCCTCCACTTT
-	-	TRBV28	TRBJ1-2	CASSDPRGGAANYGYTF	TGTGCCAGCAGTGACCCCAGAGGGGGGGCCGCTAACTATGGCTACACCTTC
-	TRBD1	TRBV6-6	TRBJ1-2	CASRLDRGSYGYTF	TGTGCCAGCAGGCTAGACAGGGGATCCTATGGCTACACCTTC
-	-	TRBV5-5	TRBJ2-3	CASSLDGGVTDTQYF	TGTGCCAGCAGCTTGGATGGAGGGGTGACAGATACGCAGTATTTT
-	-	TRBV19	TRBJ1-1	CASSIRDYTEAFF	TGTGCCAGTAGTATAAGGGACTACACTGAAGCTTTCTTT
-	-	TRBV10-1	TRBJ2-1	CASSEGTPYNEQFF	TGCGCCAGCAGTGAGGGGACCCCTTACAATGAGCAGTTCTTC
once	-	TRBV4-3	TRBJ2-1	CASSQAGRSYNEQFF	TGCGCCAGCAGCCAAGCGGGGCGCTCCTACAATGAGCAGTTCTTC
-	-	TRBV7-9	TRBJ1-1	CASSLARSGRLMNTEAFF	TGTGCCAGCAGCTTAGCGCGGTCGGGCAGATTGATGAACACTGAAGCTTTCTTT
-	-	TRBV6-1	TRBJ1-2	CASSDPRQLKANYGYTF	TGTGCCAGCAGTGATCCTCGGCAGCTGAAAGCTAACTATGGCTACACCTTC
-	-	TRBV4-1	TRBJ2-2	CASSRKDTGELFF	TGCGCCAGCAGCCGCAAGGACACCGGGGAGCTGTTTTTT
-	-	TRBV19	TRBJ1-1	CASSYTGITEAFF	TGTGCCAGTAGCTATACAGGGATCACTGAAGCTTTCTTT
-	TRBD2	TRBV6-6	TRBJ2-7	CASSQRWRGGDEQYF	TGTGCCAGCAGTCAGCGGTGGCGGGGGGGCGACGAGCAGTACTTC
few	-	TRBV5-1	TRBJ1-3	CASSFNFEGNTIYF	TGCGCCAGCAGCTTCAACTTCGAGGGAAACACCATATATTTT
few	-	TRBV7-9	TRBJ1-2	CASTKPRELSTF	TGTGCCAGCACGAAGCCCAGGGAGCTGAGCACCTTC
-	TRBD2	TRBV5-4	TRBJ2-7	CASSWREAGEQYF	TGTGCCAGCAGCTGGCGGGAGGCGGGGGAGCAGTACTTC
-	TRBD2	TRBV9	TRBJ2-5	CASSVRGSGVGQETQYF	TGTGCCAGCAGCGTTAGAGGTAGCGGGGTTGGGCAAGAGACCCAGTACTTC
-	-	TRBV5-1	TRBJ1-5	CASSLWPGDQPQHF	TGCGCCAGCAGCTTATGGCCAGGGGATCAGCCCCAGCATTTT
-	TRBD1	TRBV30	TRBJ1-5	CAWRKGTGNQPQHF	TGTGCCTGGAGGAAGGGGACAGGCAATCAGCCCCAGCATTTT
few	-	TRBV7-2	TRBJ2-1	CASTKKRGGDEQFF	TGTGCCAGCACCAAGAAGAGGGGGGGCGATGAGCAGTTCTTC
-	-	TRBV10-3	TRBJ1-2	CAISGTVKPMKHGYTF	TGTGCCATCAGTGGGACAGTGAAACCAATGAAACATGGCTACACCTTC
-	-	TRBV7-8	TRBJ2-5	CASSPGGRNPGETQYF	TGTGCCAGCAGTCCCGGTGGAAGAAATCCGGGGGAGACCCAGTACTTC
few	-	TRBV27	TRBJ1-6	CASSSRTGSSYNSPLHF	TGTGCCAGCAGTTCGCGAACAGGAAGCTCCTATAATTCACCCCTCCACTTT
-	-	TRBV6-6	TRBJ2-7	CASTGKDEQYF	TGTGCCAGCACCGGTAAAGACGAGCAGTACTTC